Following are 19 T cell receptor beta chains from one sample sequenced in a study of blood T cell repertoires in COVID-19. Repertoires were generated with immunoSEQ multiplex PCR, while TCRdb's copy carries only in-frame clones and drops some. This table has under 200,000 clones, more than 70% appearing once. Sequencing input: PBMCs or T cells enriched from blood (not recorded which). Receptors were obtained from a man in his sixties who had recovered from COVID-19.

This clone appeared a single time. The rearrangement links TRBV5-1 to TRBJ1-1, with a weak D call TRBD1 (5 bases). CDR1 is SGHRS, CDR2 YFSETQ, per germline. V was cut by 2 bases and J by 6 bases, with 8 bases left in between. The CDR3 contains 12 residues. CDR3: CASSFGGAEAFF. CDR3 bases: TGCGCCAGCAGCTTCGGGGGGGCTGAAGCTTTCTTT.

V gene TRBV15 combines with J gene TRBJ1-1; the match to TRBD1 covers 9 bases. J was trimmed by 5 bases and V by 2 bases; bases with no gene match: 3. CDR1 and CDR2 (germline): LNHNV, YYDKDF (reference sequence). CDR3 length equals 14 residues. CDR3 sequence: CATSRRDRETEAFF. The CDR3 DNA reads TGTGCCACCAGCAGACGGGACAGGGAAACTGAAGCTTTCTTT.

The chain couples TRBV5-1 to TRBJ1-2, with TRBD1 identical over 8 bases. Trimming removed 5 bases from V and 6 bases from J; junction bases left unmatched: 6. The CDR3 contains 13 residues. The germline V gene has CDR1 SGHRS and CDR2 YFSETQ. The CDR3 is CASRDRVEDGYTF. CDR3 sequence (DNA): TGCGCCAGCAGGGACAGGGTTGAGGATGGCTACACCTTC. Filled out from reference TRBV5-1 and TRBJ1-2, the complete variable domain reads KAGVTQTPRYLIKTRGQQVTLSCSPISGHRSVSWYQQTPGQGLQFLFEYFSETQRNKGNFPGRFSGRQFSNSRSEMNVSTLELGDSALYLCASRDRVEDGYTFGSGTRLTVV.

The rearrangement links TRBV9 to TRBJ2-5; the D is unclear. The CDR3 totals 15 residues. Trimming cost V 1 base and J 1 base, with 11 bases left between them. Germline V gene lookup returns CDR1 SGDLS and CDR2 YYNGEE. CDR3 nucleotides: TGTGCCAGCAGCGTATCCGTGCAGGTCCAAGAGACCCAGTACTTC. Amino acids: CASSVSVQVQETQYF.

A note on this clone: Other DNA sequences in this specimen translate into the identical CDR3. This chain links TRBV6-5 with TRBJ1-1; weak D call: TRBD1 (5 bases). Trimming pared 2 bases from V and 0 bases from J, leaving 7 bases between. The CDR3 covers 14 residues. Germline V gene sequence: CDR1 MNHEY, CDR2 SVGAGI. The CDR3 DNA is TGTGCCAGCAGTTACGCGGGGGTGAACACTGAAGCTTTCTTT. Protein: CASSYAGVNTEAFF.

The rearrangement joins TRBV18 to TRBJ2-7; 12 positions agree with TRBD1. This CDR3 contains 15 residues. Germline V gene lookup returns CDR1 KGHSH and CDR2 LQKENI. Trimming took 3 bases from V and 3 from J; bases not matched to a gene: 3. The CDR3 bases are TGTGCCAGCTCACCCGGGACAGGGGGCCACTACGAGCAGTACTTC. As protein: CASSPGTGGHYEQYF. Based on the CDR3 plus reference TRBV18 and TRBJ2-7, the full variable domain is NAGVMQNPRHLVRRRGQEARLRCSPMKGHSHVYWYRQLPEEGLKFMVYLQKENIIDESGMPKERFSAEFPKEGPSILRIQQVVRGDSAAYFCASSPGTGGHYEQYFGPGTRLTVT.

The chain carries TRBV9 and TRBJ2-2; no clear D. The CDR3 sequence is 13 residues long. V lost 1 base to trimming and J lost 6 bases, with 7 bases between them. Germline CDR1 is SGDLS and CDR2 is YYNGEE. The CDR3 protein is CASSVNSPGELFF. DNA of the CDR3: TGTGCCAGCAGCGTAAACAGCCCCGGGGAGCTGTTTTTT.

J is TRBJ1-5 and V is TRBV19, with D perhaps matching TRBD1 (6 bases). V gave up 5 bases and J gave up 4 bases, with 15 bases separating them. The CDR3 consists of 15 residues. Germline values: CDR1 LNHDA, CDR2 SQIVND (reference sequence). CDR3 loop: CASSPMTGRNQPQHF. The DNA of the CDR3 is TGTGCCAGTAGTCCGATGACAGGCCGGAATCAGCCCCAGCATTTT. The whole variable domain, filled in from reference TRBV19 and TRBJ1-5, reads DGGITQSPKYLFRKEGQNVTLSCEQNLNHDAMYWYRQDPGQGLRLIYYSQIVNDFQKGDIAEGYSVSREKKESFPLTVTSAQKNPTAFYLCASSPMTGRNQPQHFGDGTRLSIL.

The chain recombines TRBV7-2 with TRBJ2-7, with D maybe TRBD2 (7 bases). Trimming shortened V by 0 bases and J by 4 bases, and 13 bases separated the two germline ends. The CDR3 contains 15 residues. CDR1 is SGHTA, CDR2 FQGNSA, per germline. In DNA, the CDR3 is TGTGCCAGCAGCTTAGCGGGGGGGGCAGGGTACGAGCAGTACTTC. This encodes CASSLAGGAGYEQYF.

V gene TRBV2 combines with J gene TRBJ1-2; D unresolved. V lost 3 bases, J lost 1 base, and 3 bases lay in between. CDR3 length: 12 residues. Germline CDR1 and CDR2: SNHLY and FYNNEI. CDR3 nucleotide sequence: TGTGCCAGCAGTGACAGTAACTATGGCTACACCTTC. Translation gives CASSDSNYGYTF.

This chain connects TRBV19 to TRBJ1-4; D gene uncertain. Germline V gene sequence: CDR1 LNHDA, CDR2 SQIVND (reference sequence). V lost 6 bases and J 0 bases, leaving 11 bases between the germline ends. The length of the CDR3 is 15 residues. For the CDR3, the DNA is TGTGCCAGTAGGCCTCACATGGCAACTAATGAAAAACTGTTTTTT. This gives the protein CASRPHMATNEKLFF.

This chain joins TRBV3-1 (or the pseudogene TRBV3-2) and TRBJ1-1; D is perhaps TRBD1 (6 bases). Germline-derived CDR1 and CDR2 are LGHDT and YNNKEL (reference sequence). Trimming took 4 bases from V and 4 from J, leaving 13 bases between them. The CDR3 has 14 residues. The CDR3 region has the DNA TGTGCCAGCAGCCCCTCGGGCAGGGGCACTGAAGCTTTCTTT. Translated, it gives CASSPSGRGTEAFF.

The chain carries TRBV28 and TRBJ1-2, with D possibly matching TRBD1 (5 bases). Deletions cut 5 bases from V and 0 bases from J, with 13 bases between. The germline V gene encodes CDR1 MDHEN and CDR2 SYDVKM. The CDR3 is made up of 15 amino acids. CDR3 protein: CASSPGGAANYGYTF. In nucleotides, the CDR3 is TGTGCCAGCAGTCCAGGAGGGGCTGCTAACTATGGCTACACCTTC.

The chain combines TRBV3-1 (or the pseudogene TRBV3-2) with TRBJ1-2; D might be TRBD1 (6 bases). CDR1 LGHDT and CDR2 YNNKEL come from the germline V gene (reference sequence). This CDR3 is built from 16 residues. The V end lost 4 bases, the J end lost 0 bases, and 15 bases lay between the germline ends. The CDR3 protein is CASSPLSTGTNYGYTF. DNA for the CDR3: TGTGCCAGCAGCCCTCTCTCCACAGGGACTAACTATGGCTACACCTTC.

The rearrangement joins TRBV3-1 (or the pseudogene TRBV3-2) to TRBJ2-5, with D uncertain. Trimming cost V 2 bases and J 2 bases, with 3 bases left between them. This CDR3 spans 12 amino acids. Germline-derived CDR1 and CDR2 are LGHDT and YNNKEL (reference sequence). In DNA, the CDR3 is TGTGCCAGCAGCCAACTTCAAGAGACCCAGTACTTC. Its protein product is CASSQLQETQYF.

The chain is built from TRBV7-3 and TRBJ2-7; D gene uncertain. CDR1 and CDR2 (germline): SGHTA, FQGTGA. The germline V and J ends were trimmed by 11 bases and 2 bases, with 19 bases remaining between them. There are 14 residues in the CDR3. CDR3 sequence reads: CAFPGWPPPYEQYF. The CDR3 nucleotides are TGTGCCTTCCCCGGGTGGCCGCCGCCCTACGAGCAGTACTTC.

V is TRBV21-1 and J is TRBJ1-5. TRBV21-1 constitutes a pseudogene. The CDR3 sequence is 21 residues long. CDR3: CASSKGAGGRSTLYSNQPQHF. CDR3 nucleotides: TGTGCCAGCAGCAAAGGGGCGGGTGGCCGTTCCACTTTATATAGCAATCAGCCCCAGCATTTT.

The chain has TRBV19 and TRBJ2-6; TRBD1 is a possible D gene (5 bases). Germline CDR1 and CDR2: LNHDA and SQIVND (reference sequence). The germline V and J ends were trimmed by 6 bases and 2 bases, with 11 bases remaining between them. This CDR3 is 15 amino acids long. The CDR3 region has the DNA TGTGCCAGTAGCTACGACAGAACTGGGGCCAACGTCCTGACTTTC. It yields the protein CASSYDRTGANVLTF. Combining the CDR3 with reference TRBV19 and TRBJ2-6 gives the whole variable domain DGGITQSPKYLFRKEGQNVTLSCEQNLNHDAMYWYRQDPGQGLRLIYYSQIVNDFQKGDIAEGYSVSREKKESFPLTVTSAQKNPTAFYLCASSYDRTGANVLTFGAGSRLTVL.

In its sample, this clone was seen a few times. V and J are TRBV7-8 and TRBJ1-4; TRBD1 is a possible D gene (5 bases). Germline loops: CDR1 SGHVS, CDR2 FQNEAQ. Trimming took off 5 bases at V and 3 bases at J, with 16 bases between the two ends. The CDR3 totals 16 residues. The CDR3 nucleotides read TGTGCCAGCAGCCGAGCCACGACAGCAGCTAATGAAAAACTGTTTTTT. Translated, it gives CASSRATTAANEKLFF.